The 30 T cell receptor beta chains given below trace back to one sample, sequenced in a study of T cells in Graves' hyperthyroidism and ophthalmopathy. The source material, RNA transcripts, was used to amplify TCR beta CDR3 regions. Primed by the HTBI set, a first-round RT-PCR was run on the TCR CDR3. Each CDR3 protein is one row after TCRdb ran MiXCR on the multiplex PCR reads. The sample includes hundreds of thousands of distinct CDR3 sequences, more than 12% of them seen just once. Sequenced input: blood. These receptors came from a woman aged 50 to 60 with Graves' ophthalmopathy.

This clonotype was found many times. The gene calls are TRBV12-3 or TRBV12-4 and TRBJ1-1, with D tentatively TRBD1 (6 bases). This CDR3 spans 12 amino acids. The V and J ends lost 8 bases and 4 bases respectively, with 11 bases between them. The CDR3 sequence: CASLRGGTEAFF. DNA for the CDR3: TGTGCCAGCCTAAGGGGGGGCACTGAAGCTTTCTTT.

This clonotype was counted ten times or more. V is TRBV28 and J is TRBJ2-7; 7 positions match TRBD2. Unmatched junction bases numbered 4, after V lost 3 bases and J lost 5 bases. Germline loops: CDR1 MDHEN, CDR2 SYDVKM. The CDR3 has 13 amino acids. DNA for the CDR3: TGTGCCAGCAGTTTCTCAGCGGGAAACGAGCAGTACTTC. Its translation: CASSFSAGNEQYF.

This clonotype was detected a few times. This chain links TRBV19 with TRBJ2-7, with 9 bases lining up with TRBD2. Trimming at V came to 6 bases and at J to 5 bases, leaving 5 bases not matched to a gene. The CDR3 has 13 amino acids. Germline V CDR1 and CDR2: LNHDA, SQIVND (reference sequence). In DNA, the CDR3 is TGTGCCAGTAGGGGCGGGAGGGCGAACGAGCAGTACTTC. Translating gives CASRGGRANEQYF. Full variable domain (outside the CDR3, taken from reference TRBV19 and TRBJ2-7): DGGITQSPKYLFRKEGQNVTLSCEQNLNHDAMYWYRQDPGQGLRLIYYSQIVNDFQKGDIAEGYSVSREKKESFPLTVTSAQKNPTAFYLCASRGGRANEQYFGPGTRLTVT.

This clonotype was picked up many times. The chain employs TRBV27 and TRBJ2-7; tentatively, D is TRBD1 (5 bases). The germline V and J ends were trimmed by 7 bases and 1 base, with 26 bases remaining between them. Germline CDR1 and CDR2: MNHEY and SMNVEV (reference sequence). This CDR3 region has 18 residues. The CDR3 loop reads CASNNSPALRDGSYEQYF. The CDR3 DNA reads TGTGCCAGCAACAACTCGCCGGCCCTCAGGGATGGTTCCTACGAGCAGTACTTC.

This clonotype came up a few times. This chain uses TRBV6-1 with TRBJ2-1; the D gene is possibly TRBD2 (5 bases). Germline-derived CDR1 and CDR2 are MNHNS and SASEGT. This CDR3 region has 17 residues. V was shortened by 5 bases and J by 1 base, with 18 bases between the two germline ends. The CDR3 DNA reads as TGTGCCAGCAGTTCGAACCGGACTCCCCGATCCTACAATGAGCAGTTCTTC. It codes for CASSSNRTPRSYNEQFF.

This clonotype was seen at least ten times. The chain combines TRBV2 with TRBJ2-7, with D possibly being TRBD1 (6 bases). Germline V gene data show CDR1 as SNHLY and CDR2 as FYNNEI. V was cut by 6 bases and J by 9 bases, with 18 bases left in between. The CDR3 totals 13 residues. CDR3 nucleotides: TGTGCCAGCAGCCGCTCACAGGGAGACGGGCAGTACTTC. Amino acid sequence: CASSRSQGDGQYF.

The chain is built from TRBV10-3 and TRBJ2-7; the match to TRBD2 covers 11 bases. The J call may be wrong; the DNA end is better matched by TRBJ2-1. Germline CDR1 ENHRY, CDR2 SYGVKD. The CDR3 is 15 amino acids. The CDR3, as DNA: TGTGCCATCAGGGTAGCGGGAGGGCCTTCCTACGAGCAGTTCTTC. Its protein is CAIRVAGGPSYEQFF.

This clonotype has more than one count but fewer than ten. The CDR3 DNA is TGCGCCAGCAGCCAAGGGTGGCTAGCTATGGACATTCAGTACTTC. This codes for CASSQGWLAMDIQYF. The V call is TRBV4-3, the J call TRBJ2-4; D is perhaps TRBD2 (5 bases). Germline V lookup: CDR1 LGHNA, CDR2 YSLEER. This CDR3 contains 15 residues. V lost 1 base, J lost 8 bases, and 15 bases lay in between.

This clonotype occurred many times. V and J are TRBV12-3 or TRBV12-4 and TRBJ2-5; 8 nucleotides match TRBD1. V was clipped by 5 bases and J by 2 bases; unmatched bases: 4. The CDR3 totals 14 residues. CDR3 amino acids: CASSIQGVQETQYF. Written as DNA, the CDR3 is TGTGCCAGCAGTATACAGGGGGTTCAAGAGACCCAGTACTTC.

The sample holds many counts of this clonotype. The rearrangement uses TRBV28 and TRBJ2-2; 10 bases line up with TRBD1. CDR1 MDHEN and CDR2 SYDVKM come from the germline V gene. The J segment lost 6 bases and the V segment lost 1 base, leaving 8 bases of the junction unmatched. The CDR3 runs 17 residues. The CDR3 bases are TGTGCCAGCAGTTTATCGGGACAGGGGACAGGTCCCGGGGAGCTGTTTTTT. Translating gives CASSLSGQGTGPGELFF.

In its sample, this clonotype was seen many times. The chain has TRBV3-1 and TRBJ1-6; 8 nucleotides line up with TRBD1. CDR1 is LGHDT and CDR2 is YNNKEL in the germline V gene (reference sequence). The CDR3 contains 15 residues. The junction had 5 bases not matched to a gene; V was cut back by 4 bases and J by 6 bases. CDR3 in amino acids: CASSPPTGVNSPLHF. The CDR3 nucleotides read TGTGCCAGCAGCCCACCGACAGGGGTTAATTCACCCCTCCACTTT.

This clonotype was seen many times. The chain carries TRBV28 and TRBJ1-2, with 10 bases identical to TRBD1. After removal of 5 bases from V and 8 bases from J, the junction contained 11 bases not matched to a gene. Germline loops: CDR1 MDHEN, CDR2 SYDVKM. The CDR3 contains 15 residues. In DNA form, the CDR3 reads TGTGCCAGCAGTCCTCGGACAGGGGGTGCACGAGGCTACACCTTC. It yields the protein CASSPRTGGARGYTF.

The chain is built from TRBV5-6 and TRBJ1-2; weak D call: TRBD1 (6 bases). Germline CDR1 and CDR2: SGHDT and YYEEEE. CDR3 length: 14 residues. Between the trimmed V and J ends, which lost 4 bases and 3 bases, there was a span of 13 bases. The chain's CDR3 is CASSHGGPHYGYTF. The CDR3 DNA follows: TGTGCCAGCAGCCACGGGGGGCCCCACTATGGCTACACCTTC. The full variable domain, in which reference TRBV5-6 and TRBJ1-2 provide the parts outside the CDR3, is DAGVTQSPTHLIKTRGQQVTLRCSPKSGHDTVSWYQQALGQGPQFIFQYYEEEERQRGNFPDRFSGHQFPNYSSELNVNALLLGDSALYLCASSHGGPHYGYTFGSGTRLTVV.

The V call is TRBV9, the J call TRBJ2-2; no clear D gene. This CDR3 contains 14 residues. CDR1 is SGDLS, CDR2 YYNGEE, per germline. V lost 2 bases to trimming and J lost 6 bases, with 11 bases between them. CDR3 DNA: TGTGCCAGCAGCGTGCTCGACGAGCCCGGGGAGCTGTTTTTT. As protein: CASSVLDEPGELFF.

The rearrangement uses TRBV5-1 and TRBJ1-4; tentatively, D is TRBD1 (6 bases). Germline V gene sequence: CDR1 SGHRS, CDR2 YFSETQ. CDR3 length: 14 residues. Between the trimmed V and J ends, which lost 6 bases and 4 bases, there was a span of 13 bases. CDR3 nucleotide sequence: TGCGCCAGCACCAGGACAGAGGTTAATGAAAAACTGTTTTTT. Translation: CASTRTEVNEKLFF. Full variable domain (remainder filled in from reference TRBV5-1 and TRBJ1-4): KAGVTQTPRYLIKTRGQQVTLSCSPISGHRSVSWYQQTPGQGLQFLFEYFSETQRNKGNFPGRFSGRQFSNSRSEMNVSTLELGDSALYLCASTRTEVNEKLFFGSGTQLSVL.

This clonotype was detected many times. The chain uses TRBV6-2 or TRBV6-3 and TRBJ2-3; 11 positions agree with TRBD2. In germline, CDR1 is MNHEY, CDR2 SVGEGT. The V segment lost 7 bases and the J segment 6 bases; nucleotides outside the gene matches: 6. This CDR3 contains 14 residues. DNA of the CDR3: TGTGCCAGCAAACTAGCGGGGGAGGCCGATACGCAGTATTTT. Its protein is CASKLAGEADTQYF.

This clonotype was recorded many times. V and J are TRBV28 and TRBJ1-5; D is perhaps TRBD1 (6 bases). V shed 5 bases and J shed 0 bases, with 11 bases lying between them. Germline-derived CDR1 and CDR2 are MDHEN and SYDVKM. This CDR3 comprises 15 residues. The CDR3 coding sequence is TGTGCCAGCAGTCCACAGGGTGGTAGCAATCAGCCCCAGCATTTT. It yields the protein CASSPQGGSNQPQHF. Together with reference TRBV28 and TRBJ1-5, the CDR3 gives the full variable domain: DVKVTQSSRYLVKRTGEKVFLECVQDMDHENMFWYRQDPGLGLRLIYFSYDVKMKEKGDIPEGYSVSREKKERFSLILESASTNQTSMYLCASSPQGGSNQPQHFGDGTRLSIL.

The table lists this clonotype with many counts. The chain employs TRBV11-3 and TRBJ2-5; 8 nucleotides line up with TRBD1. The CDR3 length is 14 residues. Per the germline V gene, CDR1 is SGHNT and CDR2 is YENEEA. With 5 bases clipped from V and 2 bases from J, the junction kept 4 bases outside the gene matches. As DNA, the CDR3 is TGTGCCAGCAGCATCACAGGGGGTCAAGAGACCCAGTACTTC. The encoded protein is CASSITGGQETQYF.

This clonotype was recorded a few times. The V call is TRBV25-1, the J call TRBJ2-5; 14 bases match TRBD2. This CDR3 contains 14 residues. V was pared by 4 bases and J by 5 bases, with 0 bases of the junction left unmatched. Germline lookup yields CDR1 MGHDK and CDR2 SYGVNS. The CDR3 DNA reads TGTGCCAGCAGTGGGACTAGCGGGAGGGAGACCCAGTACTTC. Translation: CASSGTSGRETQYF.

There are a few counts of this clonotype. V is TRBV20-1 and J is TRBJ1-5; D ambiguous. The CDR3 is 13 residues long. Germline CDR1 reads DFQATT; CDR2 reads SNEGSKA (reference sequence). Deletions cut 0 bases from V and 7 bases from J, with 10 bases between. CDR3 residues: CSARDLSAQPQHF. The CDR3 region has the DNA TGCAGTGCTAGAGATCTCAGTGCCCAGCCCCAGCATTTT.

In this sample, this clonotype turned up a few times. The chain is built from TRBV5-8 and TRBJ2-5; 7 nucleotides agree with TRBD2. The CDR3 extends over 14 amino acids. The V gene's germline CDR1 is SGHTS and CDR2 YDEGEE. After removal of 1 base from V and 5 bases from J, the junction contained 5 bases not matched to a gene. The CDR3 coding sequence is TGTGCCAGCAGCTTGTTCCAGGGAGGGGAGACCCAGTACTTC. Translation gives CASSLFQGGETQYF.

The gene calls are TRBV10-1 and TRBJ2-6, with D perhaps TRBD1 (6 bases). V was pared by 6 bases and J by 1 base, with 10 bases between. The germline gives CDR1 WNHNN, CDR2 SYGVQD (reference sequence). The CDR3 has 15 amino acids. CDR3 region: CASRDTGSGANVLTF. DNA of the CDR3: TGCGCCAGCAGGGACACAGGGTCTGGGGCCAACGTCCTGACTTTC.

This clonotype has a count of ten or more. V and J are TRBV7-9 and TRBJ1-1; possibly TRBD1 for D (6 bases). The CDR3 has 16 residues. The germline V gene has CDR1 SEHNR and CDR2 FQNEAQ (reference sequence). The V end was cut by 2 bases, the J end by 3 bases, with 16 bases between. This CDR3 reads CASSLYSTGLHTEAFF. CDR3 nucleotide sequence: TGTGCCAGCAGCTTATATTCGACAGGTTTACACACTGAAGCTTTCTTT.

This clonotype showed up many times. The chain couples TRBV28 to TRBJ2-7; maybe TRBD1 (6 bases). The CDR3 has 14 amino acids. The germline V and J ends were trimmed by 6 bases and 12 bases, with 24 bases remaining between them. The germline gives CDR1 MDHEN, CDR2 SYDVKM. The CDR3 reads CASRPPQELGQWYF. The CDR3 DNA reads TGTGCCAGCAGACCCCCTCAAGAGCTAGGACAGTGGTACTTC. The variable domain in full, completed from reference TRBV28 and TRBJ2-7, reads DVKVTQSSRYLVKRTGEKVFLECVQDMDHENMFWYRQDPGLGLRLIYFSYDVKMKEKGDIPEGYSVSREKKERFSLILESASTNQTSMYLCASRPPQELGQWYFGPGTRLTVT.

This clonotype was seen ten or more times. The chain combines TRBV2 with TRBJ2-2; D not resolved. Deletions cut 3 bases from V and 1 base from J, with 6 bases between. Germline V lookup: CDR1 SNHLY, CDR2 FYNNEI. The CDR3 is 14 residues long. The CDR3 bases are TGTGCCAGCAGTGACTTGGGGAACACCGGGGAGCTGTTTTTT. This gives the protein CASSDLGNTGELFF.

This clonotype was picked up many times. The junction departs from germline at one end; a sequencing error may be responsible. The V and J genes are TRBV4-1 and TRBJ1-1; TRBD1 aligns across 10 bases. This CDR3 has 14 amino acids. The germline CDR1 and CDR2 sequences are MGHRA and YSYEKL. The CDR3: CASSKDRGRTEAFF. CDR3 nucleotides: TGCGCCAGCAGCAAAGACAGGGGGCGGACTGAAGCTTTCTTT.

The gene calls are TRBV6-1 and TRBJ2-1; 9 nucleotides line up with TRBD2. There are 13 residues in the CDR3. Losses at the gene ends were 10 bases for V and 6 bases for J; bases not matched to a gene: 7. CDR1 is MNHNS and CDR2 is SASEGT in the germline V gene. The chain's CDR3 is CATRPSGTNEQFF. DNA for the CDR3: TGTGCCACCCGGCCTAGCGGGACCAATGAGCAGTTCTTC.

The chain couples TRBV7-2 to TRBJ2-6, with 9 positions matching TRBD1. V gave up 10 bases and J gave up 2 bases; unmatched junction bases: 9. This CDR3 comprises 16 residues. Germline CDR1 and CDR2: SGHTA and FQGNSA. CDR3 DNA sequence: TGTGCCACCACGGACAGGGGCTCACCTGGGGCCAACGTCCTGACTTTC. It yields the protein CATTDRGSPGANVLTF.

This clonotype was observed a few times. The chain is built from TRBV15 and TRBJ1-5; D unclear. The CDR3 runs 15 residues. The V end lost 6 bases, the J end lost 2 bases, and 14 bases lay between the germline ends. Germline loops: CDR1 LNHNV, CDR2 YYDKDF (reference sequence). Here the CDR3 reads CATSSDLVGNQPQHF. The CDR3, as DNA: TGTGCCACCAGTTCCGACCTGGTGGGCAATCAGCCCCAGCATTTT.

This clonotype was counted a few times. CDR3 in DNA: TGTGCCAGCAGCTTACGCCGCAAGGGGACAGGGGATGGAGATACGCAGTATTTT. It translates to CASSLRRKGTGDGDTQYF. The chain joins TRBV7-3 to TRBJ2-3; 10 nucleotides line up with TRBD1. V lost 2 bases to trimming and J lost 5 bases; unmatched junction nucleotides: 13. The germline V gene encodes CDR1 SGHTA and CDR2 FQGTGA. This CDR3 is built from 18 residues.